The 7 T cell receptor beta chains below all came from one sample that was sequenced in a study of OX40 agonist ivuxolimab in advanced cancers. Generated by immunoSEQ multiplex PCR, the TCRdb table keeps only in-frame clones and is missing some. The sample yields 65,000 to 100,000 clones, around 91% seen once. Sample: CD4+ or CD8+ T cells sorted from blood, taken in a trial of the OX40 agonist ivuxolimab. The source of these receptors is an adult with an advanced solid tumor such as melanoma, head and neck, liver or kidney cancer.

The chain uses TRBV9 and TRBJ2-1; D not resolved. This CDR3 spans 17 amino acids. The V end lost 4 bases, the J end lost 0 bases, and 17 bases lay between the germline ends. CDR1 and CDR2 from the germline V gene are SGDLS and YYNGEE. CDR3 sequence reads: CASSQSSHASSYNEQFF. CDR3 sequence (DNA): TGTGCCAGCAGCCAGAGTAGCCACGCGAGCTCCTACAATGAGCAGTTCTTC.

This clone came up a few times. The chain couples TRBV9 to TRBJ2-3; TRBD2 aligns across 9 bases. The CDR3 totals 15 residues. The germline V gene encodes CDR1 SGDLS and CDR2 YYNGEE. The V segment lost 4 bases and the J segment 4 bases; nucleotides outside the gene matches: 7. CDR3 nucleotide sequence: TGTGCCAGCAGCCAAGGGGCGGGGGGGCCAGATACGCAGTATTTT. Translated, it gives CASSQGAGGPDTQYF.

CDR3 sequence reads: CASSLAVDWQATYGYTF. CDR3 DNA: TGCGCCAGCAGCTTGGCCGTCGATTGGCAGGCTACTTATGGCTACACCTTC. The V call is TRBV5-1, the J call TRBJ1-2; D unresolved. The CDR3 length is 17 residues. V lost 0 bases and J 5 bases, leaving 20 bases between the germline ends. Germline V gene lookup returns CDR1 SGHRS and CDR2 YFSETQ.

The chain joins TRBV6-1 to TRBJ1-1; D call uncertain. From germline, CDR1 is MNHNS and CDR2 SASEGT. V dropped 4 bases and J dropped 5 bases, with 11 bases sitting between them. CDR3 length equals 13 residues. The CDR3 protein is CASSATVRTEAFF. CDR3 bases: TGTGCCAGCAGTGCGACGGTACGAACTGAAGCTTTCTTT.

This chain links TRBV5-1 with TRBJ2-5, with D perhaps matching TRBD2 (6 bases). V was trimmed by 0 bases and J by 4 bases, leaving 10 bases between them. Looked up from germline, CDR1 is SGHRS and CDR2 is YFSETQ. CDR3 size: 14 residues. CDR3 nucleotides: TGCGCCAGCAGCTTGGGGACTACCTCAGAGACCCAGTACTTC. Protein: CASSLGTTSETQYF.

The chain employs TRBV19 and TRBJ1-5, with D possibly matching TRBD1 (5 bases). Germline V gene sequence: CDR1 LNHDA, CDR2 SQIVND (reference sequence). V was clipped by 6 bases and J by 9 bases, with 18 bases between them. The CDR3 spans 14 residues. The CDR3 reads CASRTQGAGPPQHF. The CDR3 DNA reads TGTGCCAGTAGGACTCAGGGAGCGGGGCCGCCCCAGCATTTT.

The chain's CDR3 is CASSPRDRGLETQYF. CDR3 DNA sequence: TGTGCCAGCTCACCCCGGGACAGGGGGTTGGAGACCCAGTACTTC. The chain joins TRBV18 to TRBJ2-5; the match to TRBD1 covers 11 bases. Looked up from germline, CDR1 is KGHSH and CDR2 is LQKENI. The CDR3 extends over 15 amino acids. The ends lost 3 bases at V and 5 bases at J; junction bases unmatched: 5.